These 11 T cell receptor beta chains originate from one sample sequenced in a study of T cell repertoires in cytomegalovirus infection. A single record per CDR3 protein comes from TCRdb applying MiXCR to the reads. The sample lists approximately 910,000 distinct CDR3 sequences; approximately 32% were seen once. Their target antigens are unknown. The sample here was cultured CD8+ T cells from PBMCs, taken from culture after CMV antigen stimulation. These receptors came from a human donor in good health (CMV status not recorded). Some clones in this sample may be carry-over from other donors' samples.

This clonotype was counted ten times or more. This chain connects TRBV12-3 or TRBV12-4 to TRBJ2-2, with unresolved D. There are 13 residues in the CDR3. Trimming cost V 4 bases and J 7 bases, with 10 bases left between them. CDR3 sequence reads: CASSSLSVGELFF. CDR3 nucleotide sequence: TGTGCCAGCAGTTCCCTGTCGGTCGGGGAGCTGTTTTTT.

This rearrangement joins TRBV2 to TRBJ2-3, with 10 bases lining up with TRBD1. The CDR3 has 16 amino acids. The trim removed 8 bases at V and 6 bases at J, leaving 14 bases unmatched. Germline lookup yields CDR1 SNHLY and CDR2 FYNNEI. The DNA of the CDR3 is TGTGCCAGCGATACCTTGGGACAGGGGTTAGTGGATACGCAGTATTTT. Its translation: CASDTLGQGLVDTQYF. The full variable domain, with the rest looked up from reference TRBV2 and TRBJ2-3, is EPEVTQTPSHQVTQMGQEVILRCVPISNHLYFYWYRQILGQKVEFLVSFYNNEISEKSEIFDDQFSVERPDGSNFTLKIRSTKLEDSAMYFCASDTLGQGLVDTQYFGPGTRLTVL.

As for this clonotype: One base away lies a much larger clone, so this may be a sequencing read error. The chain links TRBV7-2 to TRBJ2-3, with D possibly TRBD2 on 6 matching bases. Germline-derived CDR1 and CDR2 are SGHTA and FQGNSA. The CDR3 sequence is 14 residues long. V was cut by 8 bases and J by 2 bases, with 14 bases left in between. In DNA form, the CDR3 reads TGTGCCAGCTTCGGGGGACCATACACAGATACGCAGTATTTT. Translated: CASFGGPYTDTQYF.

This clonotype was recorded a few times. The V call is TRBV7-9, the J call TRBJ2-1, with 8 nucleotides matching TRBD1. Germline CDR1 reads SEHNR; CDR2 reads FQNEAQ (reference sequence). J was trimmed by 3 bases and V by 9 bases; bases with no gene match: 10. The CDR3 consists of 15 residues. CDR3 nucleotides: TGTGCCAGTCCACGGGCAACAGGGGGCTACAATGAGCAGTTCTTC. Encoded protein: CASPRATGGYNEQFF.

A few counts support this clonotype. The chain recombines TRBV27 with TRBJ2-2; 13 bases match TRBD2. The CDR3 consists of 20 residues. Germline V gene sequence: CDR1 MNHEY, CDR2 SMNVEV (reference sequence). V trimming: 4 bases; J trimming: 2 bases; junction bases outside the gene matches: 13. The CDR3: CASSSLSPGLAGPNTGELFF. The CDR3 nucleotides read TGTGCCAGCAGTTCTCTTTCACCGGGACTAGCGGGGCCCAACACCGGGGAGCTGTTTTTT.

The chain employs TRBV28 and TRBJ2-5, with D maybe TRBD2 (6 bases). This CDR3 is built from 15 residues. The germline V and J ends were trimmed by 1 base and 1 base, with 10 bases remaining between them. CDR1 is MDHEN and CDR2 is SYDVKM in the germline V gene. The CDR3 spells CASSLSAGPQETQYF. CDR3 in DNA: TGTGCCAGCAGTTTATCGGCGGGACCCCAAGAGACCCAGTACTTC.

The rearrangement joins TRBV10-3 to TRBJ1-3; 11 positions agree with TRBD1. Germline V gene data show CDR1 as ENHRY and CDR2 as SYGVKD. V gave up 4 bases and J gave up 5 bases; unmatched junction bases: 7. The CDR3 sequence is 16 residues long. Written as DNA, the CDR3 is TGTGCCATCAGTGGACCGGGACAGGGGGAGAGAAACACCATATATTTT. This codes for CAISGPGQGERNTIYF.

This clonotype was picked up many times. The genes are TRBV6-1 and TRBJ2-7, with TRBD1 matching 9 bases. CDR1 is MNHNS, CDR2 SASEGT, per germline. CDR3 size: 13 residues. Trimming took 5 bases from V and 6 from J; bases not matched to a gene: 5. CDR3 bases: TGTGCCAGCAGTACCCGGGACAGGGTCGAGCAGTACTTC. The encoded protein is CASSTRDRVEQYF.

This chain connects TRBV6-1 to TRBJ1-5; 7 positions match TRBD1. Germline V gene sequence: CDR1 MNHNS, CDR2 SASEGT. The CDR3 spans 14 residues. The junction had 5 bases not matched to a gene; V was cut back by 7 bases and J by 2 bases. CDR3 sequence reads: CASKGGQGNQPQHF. CDR3 in DNA: TGTGCCAGCAAGGGTGGACAGGGCAATCAGCCCCAGCATTTT.

The chain carries TRBV18 and TRBJ2-7; D gene ambiguous. Germline CDR1 reads KGHSH; CDR2 reads LQKENI. The CDR3 is 13 residues long. The V end lost 1 base, the J end lost 0 bases, and 4 bases lay between the germline ends. This CDR3 is CASSPQNSYEQYF. The CDR3 nucleotides read TGTGCCAGCTCACCACAGAACTCCTACGAGCAGTACTTC. Full variable domain (outside the CDR3, taken from reference TRBV18 and TRBJ2-7): NAGVMQNPRHLVRRRGQEARLRCSPMKGHSHVYWYRQLPEEGLKFMVYLQKENIIDESGMPKERFSAEFPKEGPSILRIQQVVRGDSAAYFCASSPQNSYEQYFGPGTRLTVT.

This chain links TRBV12-5 with TRBJ2-7, with TRBD1 matching over 8 bases. The CDR3 length is 11 residues. V lost 5 bases and J lost 13; bases outside the gene matches: 7. Germline loops: CDR1 LGHNT, CDR2 FRNRAP. This CDR3 is CASGPGQAKYF. CDR3 nucleotides: TGTGCTAGTGGTCCGGGACAGGCAAAATACTTC.